A selection of T cell receptor beta chains follows, all from one sample in a study of control samples from healthy donors and cancer patients. Generated by immunoSEQ multiplex PCR, the TCRdb table keeps only in-frame clones and is missing some. Counted here are 55,000 to 85,000 clones, roughly 90% occurring once; the ten biggest clones make up approximately 18%. The sample comprised PBMCs. Receptors originate from a man between 60 and 70 years old with lung cancer. Both conserved end residues are part of each CDR3. The D gene is left open where the match is weak. Part of the rows lack a size; the others show once, few, many or a class for expanded clones.

clone size: -; D gene: TRBD1; V gene: TRBV6-7; J gene: TRBJ1-1; CDR3 protein: CARTGGCTNTEAFF; CDR3 DNA: TGTGCCAGAACAGGGGGCTGTACGAACACTGAAGCTTTCTTT
clone size: -; D gene: -; V gene: TRBV2; J gene: TRBJ1-5; CDR3 protein: CASSDRGRFSNQPQHF; CDR3 DNA: TGTGCCAGCAGTGATAGGGGGAGATTTAGCAATCAGCCCCAGCATTTT
clone size: -; D gene: -; V gene: TRBV7-9; J gene: TRBJ1-5; CDR3 protein: CASSLSSNQPQHF; CDR3 DNA: TGTGCCAGCAGCTTATCTAGCAATCAGCCCCAGCATTTT
clone size: few; D gene: -; V gene: TRBV6-5; J gene: TRBJ1-1; CDR3 protein: CASSLRYDVPEAFF; CDR3 DNA: TGTGCCAGCAGTTTAAGGTACGACGTTCCTGAAGCTTTCTTT
clone size: -; D gene: TRBD2; V gene: TRBV6-1; J gene: TRBJ2-1; CDR3 protein: CASSATRGGSYNEQFF; CDR3 DNA: TGTGCCAGCAGTGCAACGCGGGGGGGCTCCTACAATGAGCAGTTCTTC
clone size: -; D gene: -; V gene: TRBV19; J gene: TRBJ2-5; CDR3 protein: CASSPLTGETQYF; CDR3 DNA: TGTGCCAGTAGCCCACTTACCGGGGAGACCCAGTACTTC
clone size: few; D gene: -; V gene: TRBV12-5; J gene: TRBJ2-3; CDR3 protein: CASGLVDDGVLGTDTQYF; CDR3 DNA: TGTGCTAGTGGTTTGGTAGACGACGGGGTTTTAGGCACAGATACGCAGTATTTT
clone size: -; D gene: -; V gene: TRBV9; J gene: TRBJ2-7; CDR3 protein: CASSVEEGGYFHEQYF; CDR3 DNA: TGTGCCAGCAGCGTAGAAGAGGGGGGCTACTTCCACGAGCAGTACTTC
clone size: -; D gene: TRBD1; V gene: TRBV5-1; J gene: TRBJ1-2; CDR3 protein: CASSLGDRVVGYTF; CDR3 DNA: TGCGCCAGCAGCCTGGGGGACAGGGTAGTTGGCTACACCTTC
clone size: few; D gene: -; V gene: TRBV5-6; J gene: TRBJ1-5; CDR3 protein: CASSLRGGGWPLSDQPQHF; CDR3 DNA: TGTGCCAGCAGCTTGCGGGGAGGGGGGTGGCCCCTAAGTGATCAGCCCCAGCATTTT
clone size: -; D gene: -; V gene: TRBV6-6; J gene: TRBJ2-3; CDR3 protein: CASTKGTLSTDTQYF; CDR3 DNA: TGTGCCAGCACCAAAGGGACGCTTAGCACAGATACGCAGTATTTT
clone size: -; D gene: -; V gene: TRBV19; J gene: TRBJ2-2; CDR3 protein: CASNWGGWNTGELFF; CDR3 DNA: TGTGCCAGTAATTGGGGCGGGTGGAACACCGGGGAGCTGTTTTTT
clone size: -; D gene: -; V gene: TRBV5-4; J gene: TRBJ2-1; CDR3 protein: CASSVDSYNEQFF; CDR3 DNA: TGTGCCAGCAGCGTGGACAGCTACAATGAGCAGTTCTTC
clone size: -; D gene: TRBD2; V gene: TRBV30; J gene: TRBJ2-1; CDR3 protein: CALTGTTSTEQFF; CDR3 DNA: TGTGCCCTAACCGGGACTACCTCTACTGAGCAGTTCTTC
clone size: -; D gene: -; V gene: TRBV6-5; J gene: TRBJ1-5; CDR3 protein: CASSWGVDSNQPQHF; CDR3 DNA: TGTGCCAGCAGTTGGGGAGTAGATAGCAATCAGCCCCAGCATTTT
clone size: -; D gene: -; V gene: TRBV18; J gene: TRBJ2-3; CDR3 protein: CASSPPGRGDTQYF; CDR3 DNA: TGTGCCAGCTCACCACCAGGGCGCGGAGATACGCAGTATTTT
clone size: -; D gene: -; V gene: TRBV29-1; J gene: TRBJ2-3; CDR3 protein: CRALVRDTQYF; CDR3 DNA: TGCAGGGCCCTGGTGAGAGATACGCAGTATTTT
clone size: -; D gene: -; V gene: TRBV18; J gene: TRBJ1-2; CDR3 protein: CASSPPSGDGYTF; CDR3 DNA: TGTGCCAGCTCACCACCGTCCGGGGATGGCTACACCTTC
clone size: -; D gene: TRBD1; V gene: TRBV30; J gene: TRBJ2-7; CDR3 protein: CAWREPSGTGTRFVYEQYF; CDR3 DNA: TGTGCCTGGAGGGAACCCTCCGGGACAGGGACCCGATTTGTGTACGAGCAGTACTTC
clone size: -; D gene: -; V gene: TRBV24-1; J gene: TRBJ1-2; CDR3 protein: CATSDQGGVYGYTF; CDR3 DNA: TGTGCCACCAGTGATCAAGGGGGGGTTTATGGCTACACCTTC
clone size: few; D gene: -; V gene: TRBV6-5; J gene: TRBJ1-2; CDR3 protein: CATQGLGIANYGYTF; CDR3 DNA: TGTGCCACCCAGGGTCTTGGAATAGCTAACTATGGCTACACCTTC
clone size: few; D gene: -; V gene: TRBV5-8; J gene: TRBJ1-2; CDR3 protein: CASSLNYGYTF; CDR3 DNA: TGTGCCAGCAGCTTAAACTATGGCTACACCTTC
clone size: few; D gene: -; V gene: TRBV4-2; J gene: TRBJ1-2; CDR3 protein: CASSQDPRTLDYGYTF; CDR3 DNA: TGTGCCAGCAGCCAAGATCCTAGGACGCTGGACTATGGCTACACCTTC
clone size: -; D gene: TRBD1; V gene: TRBV6-1; J gene: TRBJ1-5; CDR3 protein: CASSEIRAGGFSNQPQHF; CDR3 DNA: TGTGCCAGCAGTGAAATTAGAGCAGGGGGCTTCTCCAATCAGCCCCAGCATTTT
clone size: -; D gene: -; V gene: TRBV10-1; J gene: TRBJ1-1; CDR3 protein: CASSSTLNTEAFF; CDR3 DNA: TGCGCCAGCAGCTCGACACTGAACACTGAAGCTTTCTTT
clone size: -; D gene: -; V gene: TRBV10-1; J gene: TRBJ1-1; CDR3 protein: CASSFGTVPNTEAFF; CDR3 DNA: TGCGCCAGCAGTTTCGGGACCGTTCCGAACACTGAAGCTTTCTTT
clone size: -; D gene: -; V gene: TRBV7-6; J gene: TRBJ1-5; CDR3 protein: CASSFRDSLGSNQPQHF; CDR3 DNA: TGTGCCAGCAGCTTCCGGGACTCTCTGGGCAGCAATCAGCCCCAGCATTTT
clone size: once; D gene: TRBD2; V gene: TRBV5-6; J gene: TRBJ2-5; CDR3 protein: CASSTSGGASETQYF; CDR3 DNA: TGTGCCAGCAGTACGAGCGGGGGGGCGAGTGAGACCCAGTACTTC
clone size: -; D gene: -; V gene: TRBV28; J gene: TRBJ1-2; CDR3 protein: CASSFGVYGYTF; CDR3 DNA: TGTGCCAGCAGTTTCGGGGTCTATGGCTACACCTTC
clone size: -; D gene: TRBD1; V gene: TRBV7-6; J gene: TRBJ1-6; CDR3 protein: CASSLQQGANSPLHF; CDR3 DNA: TGTGCCAGCAGCTTACAGCAGGGGGCAAATTCACCCCTCCACTTT
clone size: -; D gene: -; V gene: TRBV27; J gene: TRBJ1-2; CDR3 protein: CASSLAAYGYYGYTF; CDR3 DNA: TGTGCCAGCAGTTTAGCGGCGTACGGCTACTATGGCTACACCTTC
clone size: few; D gene: -; V gene: TRBV4-1; J gene: TRBJ1-1; CDR3 protein: CASSQDRGYGGIEAFF; CDR3 DNA: TGCGCCAGCAGCCAAGATCGGGGGTACGGGGGCATTGAAGCTTTCTTT
clone size: once; D gene: -; V gene: TRBV2; J gene: TRBJ2-2; CDR3 protein: CASSDPGELFF; CDR3 DNA: TGTGCCAGCAGTGATCCCGGGGAGCTGTTTTTT
clone size: -; D gene: TRBD1; V gene: TRBV4-1; J gene: TRBJ1-6; CDR3 protein: CASSLENRGFNSPLHF; CDR3 DNA: TGCGCCAGCAGCCTAGAAAACAGGGGCTTTAATTCACCCCTCCACTTT
clone size: once; D gene: TRBD2; V gene: TRBV24-1; J gene: TRBJ2-2; CDR3 protein: CATRGRDTGELFF; CDR3 DNA: TGTGCCACCAGGGGGAGGGACACCGGGGAGCTGTTTTTT
clone size: -; D gene: -; V gene: TRBV15; J gene: TRBJ2-2; CDR3 protein: CATSREYLSWGRNGELFF; CDR3 DNA: TGTGCCACCAGCAGAGAATACCTTAGCTGGGGGAGGAACGGGGAGCTGTTTTTT
clone size: -; D gene: -; V gene: TRBV25-1; J gene: TRBJ1-1; CDR3 protein: CASSGQSMNTEAFF; CDR3 DNA: TGTGCCAGCAGTGGCCAAAGCATGAACACTGAAGCTTTCTTT
clone size: -; D gene: TRBD2; V gene: TRBV12-3/TRBV12-4; J gene: TRBJ2-5; CDR3 protein: CASSLDSGETQYF; CDR3 DNA: TGTGCCAGCAGTTTAGATAGCGGGGAGACCCAGTACTTC
clone size: once; D gene: -; V gene: TRBV10-3; J gene: TRBJ1-5; CDR3 protein: CAIGGVDSNQPQHF; CDR3 DNA: TGTGCCATCGGCGGGGTTGATAGCAATCAGCCCCAGCATTTT
clone size: -; D gene: TRBD2; V gene: TRBV5-1; J gene: TRBJ2-1; CDR3 protein: CASSFTSGGALKEQFF; CDR3 DNA: TGCGCCAGCAGCTTCACTAGCGGGGGGGCTCTGAAGGAGCAGTTCTTC
clone size: -; D gene: -; V gene: TRBV5-1; J gene: TRBJ1-1; CDR3 protein: CASSSSQNTEAFF; CDR3 DNA: TGCGCCAGCAGCTCCAGCCAGAACACTGAAGCTTTCTTT
clone size: -; D gene: -; V gene: TRBV7-9; J gene: TRBJ2-3; CDR3 protein: CASSVGDTQYF; CDR3 DNA: TGTGCCAGCAGCGTTGGAGATACGCAGTATTTT
clone size: once; D gene: -; V gene: TRBV5-1; J gene: TRBJ1-1; CDR3 protein: CASSLSQPMNTEAFF; CDR3 DNA: TGCGCCAGCAGCTTGTCACAGCCCATGAACACTGAAGCTTTCTTT